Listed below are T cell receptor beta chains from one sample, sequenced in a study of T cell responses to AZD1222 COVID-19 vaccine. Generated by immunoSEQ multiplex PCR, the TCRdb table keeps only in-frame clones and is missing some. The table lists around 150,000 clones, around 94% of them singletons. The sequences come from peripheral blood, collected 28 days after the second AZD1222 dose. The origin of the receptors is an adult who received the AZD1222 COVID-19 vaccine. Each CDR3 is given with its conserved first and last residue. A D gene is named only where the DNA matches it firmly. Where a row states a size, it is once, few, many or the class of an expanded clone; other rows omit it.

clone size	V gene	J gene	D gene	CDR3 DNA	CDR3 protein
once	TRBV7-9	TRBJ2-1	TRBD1	TGTGCCAGCACCTCAAGACAGGGCCAGTTCTTC	CASTSRQGQFF
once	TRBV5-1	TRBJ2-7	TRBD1	TGCGCCAGCAGCACTGACGGACAGGGCGTACACGAGCAGTACTTC	CASSTDGQGVHEQYF
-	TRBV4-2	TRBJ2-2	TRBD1	TGTGCCAGCAGCTCGACAGGGACGAACACCGGGGAGCTGTTTTTT	CASSSTGTNTGELFF
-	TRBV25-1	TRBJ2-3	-	TGTGCCAGCAGTGAATCATTACTCAGCACAGATACGCAGTATTTT	CASSESLLSTDTQYF
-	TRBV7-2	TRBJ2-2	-	TGTGCCAGCAGCGGGGGACTTACAACGAACACCGGGGAGCTGTTTTTT	CASSGGLTTNTGELFF
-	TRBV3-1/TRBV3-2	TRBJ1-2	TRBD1	TGTGCCAGCAGCCGAAAAGGGACAGGGGTTGCCTATGGCTACACCTTC	CASSRKGTGVAYGYTF
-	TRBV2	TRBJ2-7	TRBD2	TGTGCCAGCAGGGGACTAGGAAACATGGCCTACGAGCAGTACTTC	CASRGLGNMAYEQYF
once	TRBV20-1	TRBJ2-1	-	TGCAGTGCTAGTTCCCCCACCGGTGGCTCCTACAATGAGCAGTTCTTC	CSASSPTGGSYNEQFF
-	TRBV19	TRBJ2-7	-	TGTGCCACCTCAGGGGGGGGGACAGCACTCTACGAGCAGTACTTC	CATSGGGTALYEQYF
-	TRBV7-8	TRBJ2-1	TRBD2	TGTGCCAGCAGCTTAGTTCGCGGGAGGAATGAGCAGTTCTTC	CASSLVRGRNEQFF
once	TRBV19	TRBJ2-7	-	TGTGCCAGTAGAGGGACTGGGGGGTTCGAGCAGTACTTC	CASRGTGGFEQYF
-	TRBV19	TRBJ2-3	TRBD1	TGTGCAGTCAGCCCCGAACTGGGACAGCACACAGATACGCAGTATTTT	CAVSPELGQHTDTQYF
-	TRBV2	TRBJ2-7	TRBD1	TGTGCCAGCATAAAAACCGGGACAGGGGGTCGCGAGCAGTACTTC	CASIKTGTGGREQYF
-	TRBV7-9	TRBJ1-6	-	TGTGCCAGCAGCTTGGATTCACCCCTCCACTTT	CASSLDSPLHF
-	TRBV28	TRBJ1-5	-	TGTGCCAGCAGTCCAAGAAGGGGATTACATCAGCCCCAGCATTTT	CASSPRRGLHQPQHF
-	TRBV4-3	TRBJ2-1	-	TGCGCCAGCAGCCGCAGGGTCCTGAGTAATGAGCAGTTCTTC	CASSRRVLSNEQFF
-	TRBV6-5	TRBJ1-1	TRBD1	TGTGCCAGCAGTAGAAGACAGGGGACTGAAGCTTTCTTT	CASSRRQGTEAFF
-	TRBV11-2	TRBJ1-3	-	TGTGCCAGCACCTTTTACTACCCCAGCTCTGGAAACACCATATATTTT	CASTFYYPSSGNTIYF
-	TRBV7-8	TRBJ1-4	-	TGTGCCAGCAGCCGATATGCAACTAATGAAAAACTGTTTTTT	CASSRYATNEKLFF
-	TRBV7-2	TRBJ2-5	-	TGTGCCACCTCGCGCCAGACACAAGAGACCCAGTACTTC	CATSRQTQETQYF
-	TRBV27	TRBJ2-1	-	TGTGCCAGCAAGGACCTGGGCTACAATGAGCAGTTCTTC	CASKDLGYNEQFF
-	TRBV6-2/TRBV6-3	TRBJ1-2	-	TGTGCCAGCAGTTATCATTTAGGCGGCTACACCTTC	CASSYHLGGYTF
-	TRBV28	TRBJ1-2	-	TGTGCCAGCAGCCCCGGGACTCCAAACTATGGCTACACCTTC	CASSPGTPNYGYTF
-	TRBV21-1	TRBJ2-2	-	TGTGCCAGCAGCAAAGCTAAGCAGAGCCCGCTTAGCCCCAACACCGGGGAGCTGTTTTTT	CASSKAKQSPLSPNTGELFF
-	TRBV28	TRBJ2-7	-	TGTGCCAGCAGATCCGGGACTCCAAAGTACTGGGGAAGCGAGCAGTACTTC	CASRSGTPKYWGSEQYF